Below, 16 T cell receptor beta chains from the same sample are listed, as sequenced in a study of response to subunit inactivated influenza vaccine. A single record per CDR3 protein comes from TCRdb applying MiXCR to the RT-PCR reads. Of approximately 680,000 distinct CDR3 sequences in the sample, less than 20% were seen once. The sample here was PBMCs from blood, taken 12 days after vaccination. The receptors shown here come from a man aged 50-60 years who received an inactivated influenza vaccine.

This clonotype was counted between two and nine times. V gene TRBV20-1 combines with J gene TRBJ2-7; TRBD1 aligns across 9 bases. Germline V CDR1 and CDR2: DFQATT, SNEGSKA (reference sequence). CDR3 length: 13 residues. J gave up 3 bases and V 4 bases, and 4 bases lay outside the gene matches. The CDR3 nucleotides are TGCAGTGCTACGCGGACAGGGGTCTACGAGCAGTACTTC. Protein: CSATRTGVYEQYF.

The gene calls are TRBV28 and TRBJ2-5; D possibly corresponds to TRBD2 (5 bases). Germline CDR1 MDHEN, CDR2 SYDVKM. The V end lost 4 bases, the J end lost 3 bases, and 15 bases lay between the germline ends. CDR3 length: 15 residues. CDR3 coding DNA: TGTGCCAGCAGTTCCCACCCGGGGAGAGAAGAGACCCAGTACTTC. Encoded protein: CASSSHPGREETQYF.

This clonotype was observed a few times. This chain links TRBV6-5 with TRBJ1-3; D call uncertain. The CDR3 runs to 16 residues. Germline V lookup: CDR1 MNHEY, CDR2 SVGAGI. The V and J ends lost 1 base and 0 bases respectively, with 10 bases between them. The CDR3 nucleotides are TGTGCCAGCAGTTACTATATGGGAGGCTCTGGAAACACCATATATTTT. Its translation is CASSYYMGGSGNTIYF.

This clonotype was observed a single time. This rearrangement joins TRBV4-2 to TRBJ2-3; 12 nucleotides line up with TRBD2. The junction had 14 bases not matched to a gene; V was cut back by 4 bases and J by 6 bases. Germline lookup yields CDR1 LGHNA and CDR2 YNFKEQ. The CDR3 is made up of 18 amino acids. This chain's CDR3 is CASSRTSGEAWGADTQYF. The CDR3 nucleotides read TGTGCCAGCAGCCGGACTAGCGGGGAAGCTTGGGGAGCTGATACGCAGTATTTT.

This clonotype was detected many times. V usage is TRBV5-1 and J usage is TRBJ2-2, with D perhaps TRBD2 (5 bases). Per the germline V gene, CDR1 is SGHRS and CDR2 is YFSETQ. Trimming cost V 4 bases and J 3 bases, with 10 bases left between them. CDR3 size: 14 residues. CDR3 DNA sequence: TGCGCCAGCAGCAAGCTCGGGGACACCGGGGAGCTGTTTTTT. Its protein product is CASSKLGDTGELFF.

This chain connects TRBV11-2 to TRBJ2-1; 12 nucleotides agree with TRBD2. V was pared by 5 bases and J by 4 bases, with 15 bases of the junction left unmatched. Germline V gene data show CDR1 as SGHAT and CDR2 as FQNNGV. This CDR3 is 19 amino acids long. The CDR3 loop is CASSLTSGRNPKDYNEQFF. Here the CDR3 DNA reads TGTGCCAGCAGCCTGACTAGCGGGAGAAATCCGAAGGATTACAATGAGCAGTTCTTC.

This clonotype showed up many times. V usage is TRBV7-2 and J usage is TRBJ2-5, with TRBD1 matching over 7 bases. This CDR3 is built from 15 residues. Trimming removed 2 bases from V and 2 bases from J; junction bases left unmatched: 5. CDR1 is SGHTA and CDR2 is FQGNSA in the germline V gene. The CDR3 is CASSLMTGLQETQYF. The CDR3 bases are TGTGCCAGCAGCTTAATGACAGGGTTGCAAGAGACCCAGTACTTC.

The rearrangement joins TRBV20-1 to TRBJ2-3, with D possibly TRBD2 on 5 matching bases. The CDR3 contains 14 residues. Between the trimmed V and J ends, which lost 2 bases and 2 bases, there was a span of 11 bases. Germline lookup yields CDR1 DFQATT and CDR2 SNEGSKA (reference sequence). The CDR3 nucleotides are TGCAGTGCTAGACGAAGCGGCCCCACAGATACGCAGTATTTT. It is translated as CSARRSGPTDTQYF.

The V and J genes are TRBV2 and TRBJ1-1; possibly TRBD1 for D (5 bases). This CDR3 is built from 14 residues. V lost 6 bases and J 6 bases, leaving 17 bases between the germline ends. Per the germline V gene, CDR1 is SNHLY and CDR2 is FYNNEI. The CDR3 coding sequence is TGTGCCAGCAGCCCCGACAGAGGCACCCCTGAAGCTTTCTTT. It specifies CASSPDRGTPEAFF.

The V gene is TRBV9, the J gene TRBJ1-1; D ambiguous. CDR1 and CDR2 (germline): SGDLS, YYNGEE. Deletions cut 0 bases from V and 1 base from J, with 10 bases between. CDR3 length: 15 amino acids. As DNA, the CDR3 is TGTGCCAGCAGCGTAGGGATTGTCGGGAACACTGAAGCTTTCTTT. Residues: CASSVGIVGNTEAFF.

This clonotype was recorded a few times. CDR3 loop: CASSTDQLARETQYF. The CDR3 bases are TGCGCCAGCAGCACCGATCAACTAGCGCGGGAGACCCAGTACTTC. The V call is TRBV5-1, the J call TRBJ2-5; TRBD2 matches 7 bases. The V and J ends lost 4 bases and 5 bases, in that order; junction bases with no gene match: 11. In germline, CDR1 is SGHRS, CDR2 YFSETQ. The CDR3 is made up of 15 amino acids.

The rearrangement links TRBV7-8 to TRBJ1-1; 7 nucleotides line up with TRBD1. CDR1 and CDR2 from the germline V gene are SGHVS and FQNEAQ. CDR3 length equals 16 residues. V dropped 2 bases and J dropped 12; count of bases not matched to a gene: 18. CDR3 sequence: CASSLSVGTAFYPPFF. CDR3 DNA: TGTGCCAGCAGCTTATCCGTCGGGACAGCCTTTTATCCTCCTTTCTTT.

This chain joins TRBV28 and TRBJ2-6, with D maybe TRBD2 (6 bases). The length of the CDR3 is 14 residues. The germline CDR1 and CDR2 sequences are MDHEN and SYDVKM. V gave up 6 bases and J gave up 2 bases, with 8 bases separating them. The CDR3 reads CASSGRTGANVLTF. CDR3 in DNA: TGTGCCAGCAGCGGGAGAACTGGGGCCAACGTCCTGACTTTC.

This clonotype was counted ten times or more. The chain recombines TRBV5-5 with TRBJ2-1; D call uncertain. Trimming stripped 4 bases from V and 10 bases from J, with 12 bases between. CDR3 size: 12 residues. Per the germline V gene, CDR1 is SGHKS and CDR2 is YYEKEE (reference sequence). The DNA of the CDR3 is TGTGCCAGCAGCCCGACGGGCCGGGAGCAGTTCTTC. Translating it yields CASSPTGREQFF.

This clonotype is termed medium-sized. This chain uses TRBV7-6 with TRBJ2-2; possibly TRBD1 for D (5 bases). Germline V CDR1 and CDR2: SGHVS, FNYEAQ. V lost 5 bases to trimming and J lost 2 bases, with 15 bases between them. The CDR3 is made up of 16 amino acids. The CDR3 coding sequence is TGTGCCAGCAGCCTACTTCTAACAGGAAACACCGGGGAGCTGTTTTTT. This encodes CASSLLLTGNTGELFF.

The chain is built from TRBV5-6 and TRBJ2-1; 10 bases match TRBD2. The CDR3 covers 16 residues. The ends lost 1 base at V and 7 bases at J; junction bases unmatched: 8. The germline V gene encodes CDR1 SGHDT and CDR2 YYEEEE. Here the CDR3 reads CASSLYGAGGLNEQFF. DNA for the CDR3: TGTGCCAGCAGCTTGTACGGAGCGGGAGGGTTGAATGAGCAGTTCTTC.